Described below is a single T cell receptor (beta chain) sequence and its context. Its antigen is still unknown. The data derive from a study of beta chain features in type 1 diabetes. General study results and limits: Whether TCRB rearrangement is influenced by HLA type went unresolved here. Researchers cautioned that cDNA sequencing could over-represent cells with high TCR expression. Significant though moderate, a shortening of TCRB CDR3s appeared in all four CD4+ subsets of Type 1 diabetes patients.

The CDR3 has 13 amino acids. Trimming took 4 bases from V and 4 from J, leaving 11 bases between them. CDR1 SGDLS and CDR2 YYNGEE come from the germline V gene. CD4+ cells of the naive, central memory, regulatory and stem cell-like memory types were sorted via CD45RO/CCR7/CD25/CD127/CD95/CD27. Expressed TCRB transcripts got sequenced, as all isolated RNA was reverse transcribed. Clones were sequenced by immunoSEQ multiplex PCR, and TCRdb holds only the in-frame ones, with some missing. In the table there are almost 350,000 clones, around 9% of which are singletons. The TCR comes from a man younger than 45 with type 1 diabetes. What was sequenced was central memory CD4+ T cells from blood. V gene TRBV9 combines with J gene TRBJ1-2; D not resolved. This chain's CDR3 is CASSPQVSYGYTF. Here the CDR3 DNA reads TGTGCCAGCAGCCCGCAGGTCAGCTATGGCTACACCTTC.